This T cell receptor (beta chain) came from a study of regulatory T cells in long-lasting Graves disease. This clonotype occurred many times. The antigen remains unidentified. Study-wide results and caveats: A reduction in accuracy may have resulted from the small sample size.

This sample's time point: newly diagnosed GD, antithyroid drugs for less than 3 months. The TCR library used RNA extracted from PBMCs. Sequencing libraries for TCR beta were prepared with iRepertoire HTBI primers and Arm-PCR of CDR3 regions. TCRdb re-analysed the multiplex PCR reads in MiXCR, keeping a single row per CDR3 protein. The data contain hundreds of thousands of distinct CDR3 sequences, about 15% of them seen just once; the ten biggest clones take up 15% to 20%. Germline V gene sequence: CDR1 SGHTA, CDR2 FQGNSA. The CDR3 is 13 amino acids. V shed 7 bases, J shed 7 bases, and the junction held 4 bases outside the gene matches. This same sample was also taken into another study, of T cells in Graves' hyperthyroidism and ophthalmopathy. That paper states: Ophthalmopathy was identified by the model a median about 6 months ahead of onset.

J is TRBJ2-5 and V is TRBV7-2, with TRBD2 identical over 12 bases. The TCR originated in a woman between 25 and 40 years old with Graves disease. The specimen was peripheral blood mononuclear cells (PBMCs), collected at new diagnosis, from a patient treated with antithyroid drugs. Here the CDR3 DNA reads TGTGCCAGCAAACTAGCGGGAGGTGGGACCCAGTACTTC. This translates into CASKLAGGGTQYF. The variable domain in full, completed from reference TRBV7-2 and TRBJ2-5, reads GAGVSQSPSNKVTEKGKDVELRCDPISGHTALYWYRQSLGQGLEFLIYFQGNSAPDKSGLPSDRFSAERTGGSVSTLTIQRTQQEDSAVYLCASKLAGGGTQYFGPGTRLLVL.